This T cell receptor (beta chain) comes out of a study of T cells in Graves' hyperthyroidism and ophthalmopathy. Overall study results and limits: Ophthalmopathy got predicted by the model a median 6.5 months before its onset. In the analysis, a 13 V-J model separated ophthalmopathy from stable hyperthyroidism.

Trimming cost V 2 bases and J 3 bases; bases outside gene matches: 1. There are 14 residues in the CDR3. Germline V CDR1 and CDR2: DFQATT, SNEGSKA (reference sequence). This clonotype has ten or more counts. What it binds is unknown. It was RNA transcripts that yielded the amplified TCR beta CDR3 regions. First-round RT-PCR with HTBI primers amplified the TCR CDR3 region. Each CDR3 protein is one row after TCRdb ran MiXCR on the multiplex PCR reads. Among around 340,000 distinct CDR3 sequences listed, 16% were seen once. The source is a man younger than 45 with Graves' hyperthyroidism. The rearrangement links TRBV20-1 to TRBJ2-1; 10 bases match TRBD2. Sequences were obtained from blood. The DNA of the CDR3 is TGCAGTGCTAGACTAGCGGGGGTCTACAATGAGCAGTTCTTC. This gives the protein CSARLAGVYNEQFF.